Listed below are T cell receptor beta chains from one sample, sequenced in a study of PD-1 blockade in classical Hodgkin lymphoma. TCRdb's table, derived via immunoSEQ multiplex PCR, lists solely in-frame clones and lacks some. The sample holds tens of thousands of clones; around 90% are singletons and the top ten take roughly a fifth. The sample here was peripheral blood mononuclear cells (PBMCs), taken at baseline. The origin of the receptors is a human donor with classical Hodgkin lymphoma. CDR3s include the opening cysteine and the closing phenylalanine or tryptophan. Each record gives: D gene, V gene, J gene, clone size, CDR3 DNA, CDR3 protein. D genes are given only for firm matches. Clone size is stated in some rows and not others, as once, few, many or a class when expanded.

.	TRBV25-1	TRBJ2-1	once	TGTGCCAGCAGTGAGTGGGGGGCTCCGTACAATGAGCAGTTCTTC	CASSEWGAPYNEQFF
TRBD1	TRBV29-1	TRBJ1-5	.	TGCAGCGTAGGGGACAGGGGAGGCCAGCCCCAGCATTTT	CSVGDRGGQPQHF
TRBD2	TRBV6-5	TRBJ2-7	.	TGTGCCAGCAGTTACTCGAAACTAGCGGGAGCCTACGAGCAGTACTTC	CASSYSKLAGAYEQYF
TRBD2	TRBV2	TRBJ2-7	.	TGTGCCAGCAGTGACTCAAGCGGGAGTTACGAGCAGTACTTC	CASSDSSGSYEQYF
.	TRBV7-2	TRBJ2-7	.	TGTGCCAGCAGCTTAGGGGATGGCGGCCTCTACGAGCAGTACTTC	CASSLGDGGLYEQYF
TRBD2	TRBV27	TRBJ2-3	.	TGTGCCAGCAGTTTACCCCTACGGACTAGCGGGATTAGCACAGATACGCAGTATTTT	CASSLPLRTSGISTDTQYF
.	TRBV30	TRBJ1-1	.	TGTGCCTGGAGTCGTCAGGCGGCAGCTTTCTTT	CAWSRQAAAFF
TRBD1	TRBV6-1	TRBJ1-4	few	TGTGCCAGCAGTGTAAACAGGGGTGAAAAACTGTTTTTT	CASSVNRGEKLFF
.	TRBV28	TRBJ1-5	.	TGTGCCAGCAGGGGGGGCAGCGGATCGACGCCCCAGCATTTT	CASRGGSGSTPQHF
.	TRBV29-1	TRBJ1-1	.	TGCAGCGTTGTTAGGCCCATGAACACTGAAGCTTTCTTT	CSVVRPMNTEAFF
TRBD1	TRBV30	TRBJ1-2	.	TGTGCCTGGAGGGCCCAGACAGGGGGCGGTAGTGGCTACACCTTC	CAWRAQTGGGSGYTF
TRBD1	TRBV6-1	TRBJ2-5	.	TGTGCCAGCAGTGACCAGGGGGCTCAAGAGACCCAGTACTTC	CASSDQGAQETQYF
TRBD2	TRBV7-2	TRBJ2-3	.	TGTGCCAGCAGCTCCCCTAAGATCGGACTAGCAACAGATACGCAGTATTTT	CASSSPKIGLATDTQYF
.	TRBV7-6	TRBJ2-6	once	TGTGCCAGCAGCTTGACTCTTATCTCTGGGGCCAACGTCCTGACTTTC	CASSLTLISGANVLTF
.	TRBV11-2	TRBJ2-5	.	TGTGCCAGCAGCCTGATTGGGGGCGCAGGAGAGACCCAGTACTTC	CASSLIGGAGETQYF
.	TRBV27	TRBJ1-2	once	TGTGCCAGCAGTTTCAGGGGAGGTGGGAACTATGGCTACACCTTC	CASSFRGGGNYGYTF
.	TRBV2	TRBJ1-5	.	TGTGCCAGCGGGTCATCTGGATGGGGGTCTCAGCCCCAGCATTTT	CASGSSGWGSQPQHF
.	TRBV9	TRBJ2-3	.	TGTGCCAGCAGCGTAGCGGGAGTGACAGATACGCAGTATTTT	CASSVAGVTDTQYF
.	TRBV6-5	TRBJ1-4	.	TGTGCCAGCAGTTATTTGATGAGGGGGAATGAAAAACTGTTTTTT	CASSYLMRGNEKLFF
.	TRBV10-2	TRBJ1-3	.	TGCGCCAGCAGTGGGGGACATACCTCTGGAAACACCATATATTTT	CASSGGHTSGNTIYF
TRBD1	TRBV6-1	TRBJ2-3	once	TGTGCCAGCAGTGAAGCCGGGACAGGTGGTTCCACAGATACGCAGTATTTT	CASSEAGTGGSTDTQYF
.	TRBV10-3	TRBJ1-1	few	TGTGCCATCAGTACGTTTTCAGGCGGGTACACTGAAGCTTTCTTT	CAISTFSGGYTEAFF
.	TRBV7-2	TRBJ2-3	.	TGTGCCAGCAGCCCCGGGGCGGCAAGCACAGATACGCAGTATTTT	CASSPGAASTDTQYF
TRBD2	TRBV10-1	TRBJ2-1	.	TGCGCCAGCAGTGAGTGGACTAGCGGTCAGTTCTTC	CASSEWTSGQFF
.	TRBV5-6	TRBJ1-2	.	TGTGCCAGCAGCTCCCAGGGGCCCAGTGGCTACACCTTC	CASSSQGPSGYTF
.	TRBV19	TRBJ1-1	.	TGTGCCAGTAGTATAGGTCTTGAAGCTTTCTTT	CASSIGLEAFF
TRBD2	TRBV2	TRBJ2-1	.	TGTGCCAGCCCCGCAGGACTAGCGGGACTCAATGAGCAGTTCTTC	CASPAGLAGLNEQFF
.	TRBV7-2	TRBJ2-3	.	TGTGCCAGCAGCTTAGGGAGGCCCAGCACAGATACGCAGTATTTT	CASSLGRPSTDTQYF
.	TRBV19	TRBJ2-6	few	TGTGCCAGTAGTATAGATGGCAGGGCCAGCTCTGGGGCCAACGTCCTGACTTTC	CASSIDGRASSGANVLTF
.	TRBV7-2	TRBJ1-4	.	TGTGCCAGCAGCTTAGGGCAGCTAGAAAAACTGTTTTTT	CASSLGQLEKLFF
.	TRBV6-6	TRBJ2-3	.	TGTGCCAGCAGGAGTGGGTCAGATACGCAGTATTTT	CASRSGSDTQYF
.	TRBV7-6	TRBJ2-1	.	TGTGCCAGCAGCTCCTCCAAAGAGGGCCGTGTTTCGAATGAGCAGTTCTTC	CASSSSKEGRVSNEQFF
TRBD1	TRBV10-2	TRBJ1-2	.	TGCGCCAGCAGTGAGGGACAGGGGGTCCACACCTTC	CASSEGQGVHTF
.	TRBV7-2	TRBJ1-1	.	TGTGCCAGCAGCTTAGACCTAGGGAGAAACACTGAAGCTTTCTTT	CASSLDLGRNTEAFF
.	TRBV11-2	TRBJ2-7	.	TGTGCCAGCAGCTTAGATCCCTACGAGCAGTACTTC	CASSLDPYEQYF
.	TRBV30	TRBJ2-1	.	TGTGCCTGGGGGGACCCATACAATGAGCAGTTCTTC	CAWGDPYNEQFF